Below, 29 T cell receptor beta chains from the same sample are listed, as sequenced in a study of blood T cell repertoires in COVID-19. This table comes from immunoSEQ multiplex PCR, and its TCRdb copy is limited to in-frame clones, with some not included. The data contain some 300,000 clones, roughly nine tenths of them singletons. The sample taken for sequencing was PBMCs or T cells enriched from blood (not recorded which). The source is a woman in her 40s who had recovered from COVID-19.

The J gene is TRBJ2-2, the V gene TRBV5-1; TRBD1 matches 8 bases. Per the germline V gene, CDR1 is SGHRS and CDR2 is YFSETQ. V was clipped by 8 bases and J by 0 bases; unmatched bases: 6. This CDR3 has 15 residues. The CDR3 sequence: CASGGRGPNTGELFF. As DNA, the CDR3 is TGCGCCAGTGGGGGCAGGGGGCCGAACACCGGGGAGCTGTTTTTT.

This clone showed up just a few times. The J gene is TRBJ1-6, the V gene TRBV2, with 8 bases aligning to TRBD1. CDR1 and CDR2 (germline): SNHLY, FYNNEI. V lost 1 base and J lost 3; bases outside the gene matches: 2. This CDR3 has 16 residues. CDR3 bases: TGTGCCAGCAGTGAAGGGACAGGGATCTATAATTCACCCCTCCACTTT. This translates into CASSEGTGIYNSPLHF.

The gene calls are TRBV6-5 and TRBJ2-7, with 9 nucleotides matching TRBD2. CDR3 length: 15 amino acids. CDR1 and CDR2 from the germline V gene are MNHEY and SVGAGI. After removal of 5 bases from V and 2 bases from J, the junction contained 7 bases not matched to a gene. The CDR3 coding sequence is TGTGCCAGCAGTATGCGGGAGGGAGGGGCCTACGAGCAGTACTTC. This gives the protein CASSMREGGAYEQYF.

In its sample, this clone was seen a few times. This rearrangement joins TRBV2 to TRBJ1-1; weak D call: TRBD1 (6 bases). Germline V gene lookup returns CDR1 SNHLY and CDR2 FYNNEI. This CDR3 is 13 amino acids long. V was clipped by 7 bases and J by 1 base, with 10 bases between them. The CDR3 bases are TGTGCCAGCAACGTACAGGGGAACACTGAAGCTTTCTTT. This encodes CASNVQGNTEAFF.

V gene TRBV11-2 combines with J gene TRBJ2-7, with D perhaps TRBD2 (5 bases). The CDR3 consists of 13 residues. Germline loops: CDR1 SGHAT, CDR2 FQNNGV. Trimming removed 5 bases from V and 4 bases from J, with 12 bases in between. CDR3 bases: TGTGCCAGCAGCCCGTTCGGAGGTTACGAGCAGTACTTC. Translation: CASSPFGGYEQYF.

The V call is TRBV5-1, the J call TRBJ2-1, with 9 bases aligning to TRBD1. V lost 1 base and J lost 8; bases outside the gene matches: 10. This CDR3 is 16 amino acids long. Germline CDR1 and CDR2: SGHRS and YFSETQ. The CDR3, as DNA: TGCGCCAGCAGCTTGTTAGGGACAGGGTTAATGTATGAGCAGTTCTTC. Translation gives CASSLLGTGLMYEQFF.

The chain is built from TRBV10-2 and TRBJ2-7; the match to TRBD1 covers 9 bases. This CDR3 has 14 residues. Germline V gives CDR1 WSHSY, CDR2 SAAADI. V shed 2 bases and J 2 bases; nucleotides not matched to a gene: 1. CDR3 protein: CASSERTGAYEQYF. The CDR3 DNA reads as TGCGCCAGCAGTGAGCGGACAGGGGCCTACGAGCAGTACTTC.

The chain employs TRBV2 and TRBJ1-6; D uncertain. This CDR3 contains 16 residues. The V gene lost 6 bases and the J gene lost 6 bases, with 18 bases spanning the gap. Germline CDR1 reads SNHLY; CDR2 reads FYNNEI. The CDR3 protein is CASRTTLRQLNSPLHF. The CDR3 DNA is TGTGCCAGCAGGACTACGCTACGACAACTTAATTCACCCCTCCACTTT.

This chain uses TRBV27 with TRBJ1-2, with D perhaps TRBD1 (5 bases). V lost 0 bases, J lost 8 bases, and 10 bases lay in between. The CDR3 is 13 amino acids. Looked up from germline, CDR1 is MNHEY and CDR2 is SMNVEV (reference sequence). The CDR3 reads CASSLSVAGGYTF. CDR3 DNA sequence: TGTGCCAGCAGTTTATCGGTCGCAGGGGGCTACACCTTC.

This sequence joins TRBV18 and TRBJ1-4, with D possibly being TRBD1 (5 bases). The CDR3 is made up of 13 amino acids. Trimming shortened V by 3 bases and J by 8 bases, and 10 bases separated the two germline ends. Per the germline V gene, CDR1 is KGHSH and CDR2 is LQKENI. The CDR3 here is CASSPQGREKLFF. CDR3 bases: TGTGCCAGCTCACCCCAGGGTCGCGAAAAACTGTTTTTT.

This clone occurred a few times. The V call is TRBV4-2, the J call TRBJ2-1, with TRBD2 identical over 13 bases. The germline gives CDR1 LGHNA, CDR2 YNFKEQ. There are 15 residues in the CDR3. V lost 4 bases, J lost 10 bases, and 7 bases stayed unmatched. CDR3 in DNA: TGTGCCAGCAGCCTTGGACTAGCGGGAGCAAAGGAGCAGTTCTTC. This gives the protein CASSLGLAGAKEQFF.

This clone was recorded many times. As DNA, the CDR3 is TGTGCCAGCAGCTTTTCAGGAGGGATCCAAGAGACCCAGTACTTC. Translating gives CASSFSGGIQETQYF. The J gene is TRBJ2-5, the V gene TRBV11-2; TRBD2 might be the D (6 bases). CDR1 and CDR2 (germline): SGHAT, FQNNGV. The V and J ends lost 3 bases and 1 base respectively, with 12 bases between them. The CDR3 extends over 15 amino acids.

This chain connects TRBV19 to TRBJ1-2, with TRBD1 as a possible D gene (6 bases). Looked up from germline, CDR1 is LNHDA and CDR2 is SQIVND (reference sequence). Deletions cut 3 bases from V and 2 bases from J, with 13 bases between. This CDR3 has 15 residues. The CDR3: CASSIFQGRNYGYTF. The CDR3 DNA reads TGTGCCAGTAGTATTTTTCAGGGGCGGAACTATGGCTACACCTTC.

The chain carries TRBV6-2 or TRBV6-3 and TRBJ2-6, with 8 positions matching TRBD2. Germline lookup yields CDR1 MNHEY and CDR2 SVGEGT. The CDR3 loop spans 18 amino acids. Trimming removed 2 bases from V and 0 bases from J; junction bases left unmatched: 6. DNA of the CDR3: TGTGCCAGCAGTTACACCGGTAGCGGGGCCTCTGGGGCCAACGTCCTGACTTTC. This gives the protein CASSYTGSGASGANVLTF.

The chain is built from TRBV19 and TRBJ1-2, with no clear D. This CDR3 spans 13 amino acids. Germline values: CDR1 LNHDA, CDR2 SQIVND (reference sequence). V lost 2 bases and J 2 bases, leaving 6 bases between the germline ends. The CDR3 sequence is CASSITVNYGYTF. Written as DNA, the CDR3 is TGTGCCAGTAGTATAACAGTGAACTATGGCTACACCTTC.

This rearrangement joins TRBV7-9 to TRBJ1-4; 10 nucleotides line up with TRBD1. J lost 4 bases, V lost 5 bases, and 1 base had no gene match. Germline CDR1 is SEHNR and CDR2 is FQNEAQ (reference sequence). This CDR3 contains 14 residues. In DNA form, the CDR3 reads TGTGCCAGCAGCCGGGACAGGGGTAATGAAAAACTGTTTTTT. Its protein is CASSRDRGNEKLFF.

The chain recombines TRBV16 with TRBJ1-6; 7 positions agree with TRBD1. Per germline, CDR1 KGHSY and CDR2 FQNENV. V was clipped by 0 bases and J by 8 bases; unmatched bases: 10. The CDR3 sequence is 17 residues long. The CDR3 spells CASSQSRPRQGYSPLHF. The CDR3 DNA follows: TGTGCCAGCAGCCAATCTAGGCCCCGACAGGGATATTCACCCCTCCACTTT.

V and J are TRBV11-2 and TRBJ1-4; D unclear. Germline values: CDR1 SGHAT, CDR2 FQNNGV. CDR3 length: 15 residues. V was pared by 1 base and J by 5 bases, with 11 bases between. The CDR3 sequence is CASSLGQVKNEKLFF. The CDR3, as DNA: TGTGCCAGCAGCTTAGGGCAGGTTAAGAATGAAAAACTGTTTTTT.

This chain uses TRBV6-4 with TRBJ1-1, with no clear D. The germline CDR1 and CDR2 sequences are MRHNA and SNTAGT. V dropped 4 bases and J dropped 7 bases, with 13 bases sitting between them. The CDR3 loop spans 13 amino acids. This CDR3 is CASSAAGEGEAFF. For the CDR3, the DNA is TGTGCCAGCAGTGCCGCGGGAGAAGGTGAAGCTTTCTTT.

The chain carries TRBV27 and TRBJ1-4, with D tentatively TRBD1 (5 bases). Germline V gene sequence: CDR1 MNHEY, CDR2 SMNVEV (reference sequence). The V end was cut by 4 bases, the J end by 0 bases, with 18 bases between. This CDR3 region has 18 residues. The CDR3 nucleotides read TGTGCCAGCAGTTCCCCAGGGTTAGGTGTGTCAACTAATGAAAAACTGTTTTTT. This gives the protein CASSSPGLGVSTNEKLFF.

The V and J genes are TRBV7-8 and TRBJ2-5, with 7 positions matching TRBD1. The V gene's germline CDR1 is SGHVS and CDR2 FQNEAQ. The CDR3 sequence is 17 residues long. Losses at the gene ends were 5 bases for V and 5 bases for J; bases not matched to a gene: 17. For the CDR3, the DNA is TGTGCCAGCAGCCTAGAGCCCGGGACAGTGGACAGGGAGACCCAGTACTTC. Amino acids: CASSLEPGTVDRETQYF.

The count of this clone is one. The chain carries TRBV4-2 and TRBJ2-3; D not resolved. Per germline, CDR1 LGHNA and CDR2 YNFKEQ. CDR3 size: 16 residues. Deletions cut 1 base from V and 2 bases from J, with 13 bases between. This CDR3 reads CASSQVGGLDTDTQYF. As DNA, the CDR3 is TGTGCCAGCAGCCAAGTTGGTGGGCTCGACACAGATACGCAGTATTTT.

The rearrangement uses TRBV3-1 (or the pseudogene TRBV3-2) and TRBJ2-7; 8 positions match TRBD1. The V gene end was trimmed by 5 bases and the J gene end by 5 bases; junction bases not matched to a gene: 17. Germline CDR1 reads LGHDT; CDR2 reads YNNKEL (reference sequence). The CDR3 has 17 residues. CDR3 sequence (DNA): TGTGCCAGCAGCTTCCGGGACAGGTTCGGCGCACCAAACGAGCAGTACTTC. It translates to CASSFRDRFGAPNEQYF.

CDR3 in DNA: TGTGCCTGGACGCCACAGGGGGCGCAGGGCACCTATGGCTACACCTTC. It translates to CAWTPQGAQGTYGYTF. The chain carries TRBV30 and TRBJ1-2, with 9 bases identical to TRBD1. Trimming cost V 4 bases and J 4 bases; bases outside gene matches: 13. The CDR3 extends over 16 amino acids. Germline-derived CDR1 and CDR2 are GTSNPN and SVGIG (reference sequence).

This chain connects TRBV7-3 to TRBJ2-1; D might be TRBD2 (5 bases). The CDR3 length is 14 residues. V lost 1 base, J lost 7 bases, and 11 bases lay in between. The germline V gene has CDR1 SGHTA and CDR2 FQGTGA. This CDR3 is CASSLNYRGNEQFF. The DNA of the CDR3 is TGTGCCAGCAGCTTAAATTATCGGGGTAATGAGCAGTTCTTC.

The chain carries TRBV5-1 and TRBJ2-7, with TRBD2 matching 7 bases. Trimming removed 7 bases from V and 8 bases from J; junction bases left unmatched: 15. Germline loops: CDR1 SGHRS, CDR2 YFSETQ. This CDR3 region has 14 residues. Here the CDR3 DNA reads TGCGCCAGCGCTTCTACTCTGGGAGGGTCGAAGCAGTACTTC. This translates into CASASTLGGSKQYF.

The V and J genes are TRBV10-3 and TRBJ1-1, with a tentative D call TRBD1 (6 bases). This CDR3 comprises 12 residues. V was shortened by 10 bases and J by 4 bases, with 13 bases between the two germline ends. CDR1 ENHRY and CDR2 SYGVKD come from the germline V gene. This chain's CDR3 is CASKGGGTEAFF. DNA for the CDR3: TGTGCCAGCAAAGGGGGGGGCACTGAAGCTTTCTTT.

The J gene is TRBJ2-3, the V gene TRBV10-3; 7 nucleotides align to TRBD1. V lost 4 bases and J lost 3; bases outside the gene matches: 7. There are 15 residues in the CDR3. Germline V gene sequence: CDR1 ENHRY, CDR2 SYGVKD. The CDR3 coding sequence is TGTGCCATCAGTGGATCAGGGGGTCCTACAGATACGCAGTATTTT. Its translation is CAISGSGGPTDTQYF.

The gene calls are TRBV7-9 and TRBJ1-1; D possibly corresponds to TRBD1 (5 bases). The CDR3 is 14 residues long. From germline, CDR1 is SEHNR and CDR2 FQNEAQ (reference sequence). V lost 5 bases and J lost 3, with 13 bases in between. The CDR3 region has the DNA TGTGCCAGCAGCCCGACAGTCACTTACACTGAAGCTTTCTTT. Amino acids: CASSPTVTYTEAFF.